This passage covers 15 T cell receptor beta chains from one sample sequenced in a study of blood T cell repertoires in COVID-19. Assay used: immunoSEQ multiplex PCR; TCRdb lists only in-frame clones, some missing. Here the sample spans more than 95,000 clones, roughly 76% being singletons. What was sequenced was peripheral blood. The source of these receptors is a woman aged 70 to 79 with acute or convalescent COVID-19.

V and J are TRBV6-1 and TRBJ2-1, with 11 bases aligning to TRBD2. This CDR3 is built from 16 residues. The J segment lost 8 bases and the V segment lost 0 bases, leaving 6 bases of the junction unmatched. From germline, CDR1 is MNHNS and CDR2 SASEGT. For the CDR3, the DNA is TGTGCCAGCAGTGAAGCGCTAGCGGGAGGTATCGATGAGCAGTTCTTC. It encodes CASSEALAGGIDEQFF.

This sequence joins TRBV3-1 (or the pseudogene TRBV3-2) and TRBJ1-5; D gene uncertain. The CDR3 extends over 15 amino acids. V lost 1 base and J 0 bases, leaving 7 bases between the germline ends. Germline CDR1 and CDR2: LGHDT and YNNKEL (reference sequence). In DNA form, the CDR3 reads TGTGCCAGCAGCCAAGGCGGGAATAGCAATCAGCCCCAGCATTTT. It yields the protein CASSQGGNSNQPQHF.

The V gene is TRBV4-3, the J gene TRBJ2-4, with 8 positions matching TRBD2. After removal of 0 bases from V and 3 bases from J, the junction contained 7 bases not matched to a gene. The V gene's germline CDR1 is LGHNA and CDR2 YSLEER. The CDR3 extends over 17 amino acids. CDR3 amino acids: CASSQDGGDTDKNIQYF. Written as DNA, the CDR3 is TGCGCCAGCAGCCAAGACGGGGGGGACACCGACAAAAACATTCAGTACTTC.

V usage is TRBV4-2 and J usage is TRBJ1-2; D uncertain. V lost 0 bases to trimming and J lost 7 bases, with 9 bases between them. The CDR3 contains 13 residues. In germline, CDR1 is LGHNA, CDR2 YNFKEQ. CDR3 region: CASSQDGPTGYTF. DNA for the CDR3: TGTGCCAGCAGCCAAGATGGGCCAACTGGCTACACCTTC.

The chain has TRBV12-5 and TRBJ1-2; 8 nucleotides align to TRBD1. The length of the CDR3 is 14 residues. Germline values: CDR1 LGHNT, CDR2 FRNRAP. The J segment lost 7 bases and the V segment lost 2 bases, leaving 6 bases of the junction unmatched. In DNA form, the CDR3 reads TGTGCTAGTGGTTTGTCAACAGGGGGGTTTGGCTACACCTTC. Translating it yields CASGLSTGGFGYTF. The whole variable domain, remainder taken from reference TRBV12-5 and TRBJ1-2, is DARVTQTPRHKVTEMGQEVTMRCQPILGHNTVFWYRQTMMQGLELLAYFRNRAPLDDSGMPKDRFSAEMPDATLATLKIQPSEPRDSAVYFCASGLSTGGFGYTFGSGTRLTVV.

A single count supports this clone. In the same sample, other DNA sequences code for this CDR3. CDR3 loop: CASSVVAGGSYNEQFF. The DNA for the CDR3 is TGTGCCAGCAGCGTAGTAGCGGGAGGGTCCTACAATGAGCAGTTCTTC. The chain links TRBV9 to TRBJ2-1, with 11 bases identical to TRBD2. CDR3 length: 16 residues. Germline V gene lookup returns CDR1 SGDLS and CDR2 YYNGEE. J was trimmed by 1 base and V by 0 bases; bases with no gene match: 0.

The chain has TRBV5-6 and TRBJ2-7; 11 bases match TRBD1. The CDR3 totals 16 residues. The germline V gene encodes CDR1 SGHDT and CDR2 YYEEEE. With 4 bases clipped from V and 3 bases from J, the junction kept 9 bases outside the gene matches. The CDR3 region is CASSVPGQGADYEQYF. The DNA of the CDR3 is TGTGCCAGCAGCGTACCAGGACAGGGGGCGGACTACGAGCAGTACTTC.

The CDR3 DNA follows: TGTGCCAGCAGTTACAGCACCCCCAAGTCACCCCTCCACTTT. Its translation is CASSYSTPKSPLHF. The chain has TRBV6-2 or TRBV6-3 and TRBJ1-6; no clear D. The CDR3 is made up of 14 amino acids. The germline gives CDR1 MNHEY, CDR2 SVGEGT. V was cut by 2 bases and J by 10 bases, with 12 bases left in between.

In its sample, this clone was seen once. The V gene is TRBV6-5, the J gene TRBJ2-1; TRBD2 aligns across 8 bases. CDR3 length: 15 amino acids. Germline V lookup: CDR1 MNHEY, CDR2 SVGAGI. Germline trimming cut 6 bases from V and 2 bases from J; bases unmatched to any gene: 6. This CDR3 reads CASRSKRGPYNEQFF. The CDR3 DNA is TGTGCCAGCAGGTCAAAGCGGGGGCCCTACAATGAGCAGTTCTTC.

This clone has only one observation. One end of the junction varies from germline; a read error may be responsible. This chain joins TRBV30 and TRBJ1-2, with 7 positions matching TRBD1. CDR3 size: 14 residues. The germline V gene has CDR1 GTSNPN and CDR2 SVGIG (reference sequence). The CDR3 here is CLNDRARLGYGYTF. The CDR3 bases are TGCCTAAACGACAGGGCGAGATTGGGCTATGGCTACACCTTC. Combining the CDR3 with reference TRBV30 and TRBJ1-2 gives the whole variable domain SQTIHQWPATLVQPVGSPLSLECTVEGTSNPNLYWYRQAAGRGLQLLFYSVGIGQISSEVPQNLSASRPQDRQFILSSKKLLLSDSGFYLCLNDRARLGYGYTFGSGTRLTVV.

The rearrangement uses TRBV7-8 and TRBJ1-5, with D possibly TRBD1 on 5 matching bases. Germline V gives CDR1 SGHVS, CDR2 FQNEAQ. The germline V and J ends were trimmed by 5 bases and 4 bases, with 15 bases remaining between them. The CDR3 consists of 15 residues. CDR3 coding DNA: TGTGCCAGCAGCCGTTCCCTGACAGAGAATCAGCCCCAGCATTTT. As protein: CASSRSLTENQPQHF.

The chain links TRBV28 to TRBJ2-7; D possibly corresponds to TRBD1 (5 bases). V was pared by 4 bases and J by 2 bases, with 12 bases between. This CDR3 spans 14 amino acids. Germline CDR1 is MDHEN and CDR2 is SYDVKM. The CDR3, as DNA: TGTGCCAGCAGTTCTCCAGGGAAACCCTACGAGCAGTACTTC. Translation: CASSSPGKPYEQYF.

This clone has just one count. This sequence joins TRBV6-5 and TRBJ2-3, with 10 nucleotides matching TRBD2. The CDR3 is made up of 16 amino acids. The germline gives CDR1 MNHEY, CDR2 SVGAGI. Germline trimming cut 4 bases from V and 8 bases from J; bases unmatched to any gene: 12. This CDR3 is CASSLGASGSPGTQYF. The CDR3, as DNA: TGTGCCAGCAGTTTGGGGGCTAGCGGGAGTCCGGGTACGCAGTATTTT.

This clone was found a few times. The chain uses TRBV28 and TRBJ1-1; no clear D. Trimming pared 7 bases from V and 1 base from J, leaving 4 bases between. Germline CDR1 and CDR2: MDHEN and SYDVKM. The CDR3 totals 11 residues. CDR3 DNA: TGTGCCAGCATCTCGAACACTGAAGCTTTCTTT. Amino acids: CASISNTEAFF.

The chain recombines TRBV9 with TRBJ1-2; 7 bases are shared with TRBD1. Germline trimming cut 0 bases from V and 4 bases from J; bases unmatched to any gene: 6. Germline loops: CDR1 SGDLS, CDR2 YYNGEE. The CDR3 is 15 amino acids. For the CDR3, the DNA is TGTGCCAGCAGCGTAGGAAACAGGGGTGGCTATGGCTACACCTTC. Its protein is CASSVGNRGGYGYTF.